Below are 13 T cell receptor beta chains sequenced from a single sample in a study of neurological immune-mediated disorders. TCRdb fed the 5' RACE reads into MiXCR, producing one record per CDR3 protein. The table has about 16,000 distinct CDR3 sequences, about a fifth seen once. Sequencing input: PBMCs. The receptors derive from a man aged 50 to 59 in good health.

There are many counts of this clonotype. V is TRBV20-1 and J is TRBJ2-1, with 12 bases identical to TRBD2. Germline loops: CDR1 DFQATT, CDR2 SNEGSKA (reference sequence). V trimming: 5 bases; J trimming: 9 bases; junction bases outside the gene matches: 5. The CDR3 loop spans 13 amino acids. CDR3 bases: TGCAGTGCTCTAGCGGGAGGGCCAGGTGAGCAGTTCTTC. Its protein is CSALAGGPGEQFF.

The table lists this clonotype with many counts. V gene TRBV20-1 combines with J gene TRBJ2-1; TRBD2 matches at 10 bases. The CDR3 covers 15 residues. Germline-derived CDR1 and CDR2 are DFQATT and SNEGSKA (reference sequence). The junction had 10 bases not matched to a gene; V was cut back by 3 bases and J by 8 bases. In DNA, the CDR3 is TGCAGTGCTAGCCCCCGGCTAGCGGGAGTGGATGAGCAGTTCTTC. Encoded protein: CSASPRLAGVDEQFF.

This clonotype was seen ten or more times. The chain is built from TRBV7-2 and TRBJ1-5, with 9 bases identical to TRBD1. The CDR3 loop spans 19 amino acids. V shed 3 bases, J shed 0 bases, and the junction held 12 bases outside the gene matches. Per the germline V gene, CDR1 is SGHTA and CDR2 is FQGNSA. The CDR3 sequence is CASSLSPGTGRSSNQPQHF. The CDR3 nucleotides read TGTGCCAGCAGCTTGAGTCCCGGGACAGGGAGGAGTAGCAATCAGCCCCAGCATTTT.

This clonotype appeared many times. The V gene is TRBV20-1, the J gene TRBJ2-1; the match to TRBD1 covers 8 bases. The germline gives CDR1 DFQATT, CDR2 SNEGSKA (reference sequence). The CDR3 sequence is 14 residues long. V lost 1 base, J lost 3 bases, and 2 bases stayed unmatched. CDR3: CSARVDRVYNEQFF. The CDR3 nucleotides read TGCAGTGCTAGAGTGGACAGGGTCTACAATGAGCAGTTCTTC.

This clonotype appeared many times. This chain links TRBV20-1 with TRBJ2-2; D is unresolved. CDR1 DFQATT and CDR2 SNEGSKA come from the germline V gene (reference sequence). V was pared by 2 bases and J by 3 bases, with 7 bases between. This CDR3 contains 13 residues. CDR3 in DNA: TGCAGTGCTAGATTGGCAGACACCGGGGAGCTGTTTTTT. Translating gives CSARLADTGELFF.

This clonotype has at least ten counts. The chain joins TRBV6-6 to TRBJ2-7; D may be TRBD2 (5 bases). The length of the CDR3 is 13 residues. The V end lost 7 bases, the J end lost 4 bases, and 14 bases lay between the germline ends. Looked up from germline, CDR1 is MNHNY and CDR2 is SVGAGI (reference sequence). CDR3 sequence (DNA): TGTGCCAGCACCCGGGGATTCCCGTACGAGCAGTACTTC. This gives the protein CASTRGFPYEQYF.

The V call is TRBV7-9, the J call TRBJ2-6, with a possible D match to TRBD2 (5 bases). The CDR3 sequence is 18 residues long. Germline values: CDR1 SEHNR, CDR2 FQNEAQ (reference sequence). V was trimmed by 5 bases and J by 0 bases, leaving 17 bases between them. CDR3 DNA: TGTGCCAGCAGCCCCCACGGGGTCAGAAGCTCTGGGGCCAACGTCCTGACTTTC. It codes for CASSPHGVRSSGANVLTF.

CDR3 residues: CSARGRTSGSFGEQYF. The DNA for the CDR3 is TGCAGTGCTAGAGGACGGACTAGCGGGAGCTTCGGCGAGCAGTACTTC. V is TRBV20-1 and J is TRBJ2-7, with TRBD2 matching over 13 bases. The V gene's germline CDR1 is DFQATT and CDR2 SNEGSKA (reference sequence). J was trimmed by 6 bases and V by 1 base; bases with no gene match: 9. The CDR3 is made up of 16 amino acids.

At least ten counts were recorded for this clonotype. In DNA form, the CDR3 reads TGTGCCACCAGCAGAGATATTCTAACAAACACCGGGGAGCTGTTTTTT. This gives the protein CATSRDILTNTGELFF. The rearrangement links TRBV15 to TRBJ2-2; D is unresolved. The germline V and J ends were trimmed by 0 bases and 2 bases, with 10 bases remaining between them. The CDR3 runs 16 residues. The germline V gene encodes CDR1 LNHNV and CDR2 YYDKDF (reference sequence).

This clonotype was recorded at least ten times. This rearrangement joins TRBV5-1 to TRBJ2-2; possibly TRBD1 for D (6 bases). Germline assignment: CDR1 SGHRS and CDR2 YFSETQ. CDR3 length: 15 residues. Trimming left V 7 bases short and J 3 bases short, with 16 bases between. This chain's CDR3 is CASRGGFLDTGELFF. In DNA, the CDR3 is TGCGCCAGCCGAGGGGGATTTTTGGACACCGGGGAGCTGTTTTTT.

This clonotype was counted at least ten times. The chain is built from TRBV6-4 and TRBJ2-2, with D hard to call. Germline values: CDR1 MRHNA, CDR2 SNTAGT. V was clipped by 0 bases and J by 0 bases, with 2 bases between them. The CDR3 length is 14 residues. The CDR3 DNA reads TGTGCCAGCAGTGACTCGTCGAACACCGGGGAGCTGTTTTTT. Translating gives CASSDSSNTGELFF.

By proportion, this clonotype is medium-sized (0.01 to 0.1%). The chain links TRBV11-2 to TRBJ2-1, with D possibly matching TRBD2 (6 bases). This CDR3 is 14 amino acids long. Germline V gene sequence: CDR1 SGHAT, CDR2 FQNNGV. V was shortened by 8 bases and J by 5 bases, with 16 bases between the two germline ends. The CDR3 sequence: CASSHWVADNEQFF. CDR3 DNA: TGTGCCAGCTCCCATTGGGTAGCGGACAATGAGCAGTTCTTC.

In its sample, this clonotype is medium-sized. The CDR3 DNA is TGCAGCGTTGAATCCGTGAACACTGAAGCTTTCTTT. Amino acid sequence: CSVESVNTEAFF. V usage is TRBV29-1 and J usage is TRBJ1-1; no reliable D call. Looked up from germline, CDR1 is SQVTM and CDR2 is ANQGSEA. The CDR3 spans 12 residues. V was shortened by 2 bases and J by 0 bases, with 4 bases between the two germline ends.